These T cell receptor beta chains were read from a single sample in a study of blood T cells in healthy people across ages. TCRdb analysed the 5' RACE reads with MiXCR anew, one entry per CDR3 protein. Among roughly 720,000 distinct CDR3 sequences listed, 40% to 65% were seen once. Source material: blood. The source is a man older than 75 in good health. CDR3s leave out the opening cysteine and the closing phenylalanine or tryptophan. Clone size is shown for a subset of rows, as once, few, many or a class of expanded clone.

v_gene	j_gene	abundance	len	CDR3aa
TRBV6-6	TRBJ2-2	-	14	ASTQTGTLSTGELF
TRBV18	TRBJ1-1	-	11	ASCLTRGTEAF
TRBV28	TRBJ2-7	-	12	ASSSGTGVDEQY
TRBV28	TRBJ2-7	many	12	ASRGSGSSYEQY
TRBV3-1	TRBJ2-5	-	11	ASSQGLYLGQY
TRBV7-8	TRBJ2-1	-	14	ASSPSGAGPYNEQF
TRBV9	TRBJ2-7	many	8	ATKTYEQY
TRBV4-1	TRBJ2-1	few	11	ASIGGFYNEQF
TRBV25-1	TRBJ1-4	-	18	ASSEYSGLGRGVGIEKLF
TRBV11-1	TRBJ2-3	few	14	ASSPQLAGEHRYAY
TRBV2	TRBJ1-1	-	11	ASTGAGGDEAF
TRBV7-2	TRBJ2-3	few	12	ASCRRAFTDTQY
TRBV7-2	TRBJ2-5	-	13	ASSLAGDREETQY
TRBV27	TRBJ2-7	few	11	ASGDRPNYEQY
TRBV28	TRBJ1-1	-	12	ASSSDGVAGGAF
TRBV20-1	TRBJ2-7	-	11	SAGRAGGYEQY
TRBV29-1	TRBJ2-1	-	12	SVRTGSSYNEQF
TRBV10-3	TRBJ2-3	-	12	AIRPRESTDTQY
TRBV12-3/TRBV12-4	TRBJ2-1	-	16	VSSLAALLAGGYNEQF
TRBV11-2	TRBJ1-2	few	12	ASSLERGGYGYT
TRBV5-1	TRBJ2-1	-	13	ASSLVATNYNEQF
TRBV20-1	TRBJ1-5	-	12	SASDRVRNQPQH
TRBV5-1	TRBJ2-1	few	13	ASSPGGGIDNEQF
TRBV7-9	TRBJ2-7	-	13	ASSTSGRSTYEQY
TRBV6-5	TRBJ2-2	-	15	ASSYSDGWRTTGELF
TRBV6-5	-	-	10	ASKSGPYEQY
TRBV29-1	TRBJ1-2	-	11	GVATGTNYGYT
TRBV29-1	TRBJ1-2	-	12	SVGGGRGLSGYT
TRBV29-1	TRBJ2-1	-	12	SVSLSGRYNEQF
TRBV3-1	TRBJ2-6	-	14	ASRPTGGSGANVLT
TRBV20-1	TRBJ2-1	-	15	SARSGPGTASYNEQF
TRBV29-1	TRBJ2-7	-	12	SVEGGTGGGGQY
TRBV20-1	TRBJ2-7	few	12	SGLGLTGWDEQY
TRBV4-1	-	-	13	ASSQPTSGNYEQY
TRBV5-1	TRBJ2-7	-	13	ASSHGAGGAYEQY
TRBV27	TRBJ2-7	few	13	ASSRTSGSPWEQY
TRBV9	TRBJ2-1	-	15	ASSPRLALSPYNEQF
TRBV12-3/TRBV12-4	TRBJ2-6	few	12	ASSMVSGANVLT
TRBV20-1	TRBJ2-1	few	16	SARFLAGTVSSYNEQF
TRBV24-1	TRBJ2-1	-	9	ATSDAWEQF